This T cell receptor beta chain was sequenced in a study of CD8 T cells in Susac syndrome. General study results and limits: It was acknowledged in the study that the number of individuals who were included in its TCR sequencing and HLA analysis was relatively small.

The patients serving as multiple sclerosis controls were treatment-naive. They had stable or active relapsing-remitting disease and fulfilled revised McDonald criteria. Germline V gene data show CDR1 as SGHDN and CDR2 as FVKESK. This CDR3 is 13 amino acids long. V shed 6 bases and J shed 9 bases, with 15 bases lying between them. Remarks on this clonotype: Its antigen is not known.

An amount of RNA that ranged from roughly 0.45 to 1 ug was reverse transcribed with random hexamers. Across 54 Vbeta and 13 Jbeta, TCR beta CDR3 was amplified with immunoSEQ multiplex PCR. MiXCR, applied by TCRdb to the immunoSEQ multiplex PCR reads, yields one record per CDR3 protein. There are about 250,000 distinct CDR3 sequences in the sample; roughly 95% occur only once, and 0.055% to 0.075% lies in the top ten. V and J are TRBV14 and TRBJ1-5; tentative D call: TRBD1 (5 bases). The sample consisted of CD4+ T cells from PBMCs. The TCR sequence derives from a human donor with multiple sclerosis. The CDR3 DNA reads as TGTGCCAGCAGTCTCGCGGGGGGGTGGCCCCAGCATTTT. It specifies CASSLAGGWPQHF.